This TCR beta chain was sequenced in a study of T cell responses to AZD1222 COVID-19 vaccine. The V end was cut by 4 bases, the J end by 4 bases, with 13 bases between. The CDR3 has 14 residues. Germline-derived CDR1 and CDR2 are MGHDK and SYGVNS. Assay used: immunoSEQ multiplex PCR; TCRdb lists only in-frame clones, some missing. The table lists around 150,000 clones, 92% of them singletons. The chain recombines TRBV25-1 with TRBJ1-1; D is unresolved. Sample: peripheral blood, taken 28 days after the second AZD1222 dose. This clonotype was obtained from an adult who received the AZD1222 COVID-19 vaccine. CDR3 sequence reads: CASSVERVGTEAFF. The CDR3 region has the DNA TGTGCCAGCAGTGTGGAGAGGGTGGGCACTGAAGCTTTCTTT.